This T cell receptor beta chain was captured in a study of vaccination effects on CD4 cells after COVID-19. Study-wide context: Every participant took two doses of the BNT162b2 or mRNA-1273 vaccine. General study points: Long after vaccination, the clones induced by infection and by vaccine shrank markedly in size.

CDR3 length equals 15 residues. V lost 7 bases to trimming and J lost 0 bases, with 10 bases between them. CDR1 and CDR2 (germline): LNHDA, SQIVND (reference sequence). ViraFEST assay sequencing came after antigen-specific CD4+ T cells were expanded with viral peptide pools. The authors isolated CD4+ T cells after around 11 days of culture. Testing of the vaccine recipients showed negative nucleocapsid antibodies and no prior SARS-CoV-2 infection. Researchers reported culturing two million PBMC in each well, adding 8 to 10 IU/ml IL-2 and about 10 ug/ml peptides. As for this clone: The antigen is not known.

Clones were sequenced by immunoSEQ multiplex PCR, and TCRdb holds only the in-frame ones, with some missing. The table records tens of thousands of clones, 79% of them present only once. This sequence was found in a human donor who received a COVID-19 vaccine. Sequenced here: CD4+ T cells from PBMCs cultured with HCoV-OC43 spike peptides, sampled before COVID-19 vaccination. The subset is: HCoV-OC43 spike overlapping peptide pool stimulation. The chain carries TRBV19 and TRBJ2-6; unclear D gene. The CDR3 here is CASTHFVSGANVLTF. CDR3 sequence (DNA): TGTGCCAGTACCCACTTCGTCTCTGGGGCCAACGTCCTGACTTTC.